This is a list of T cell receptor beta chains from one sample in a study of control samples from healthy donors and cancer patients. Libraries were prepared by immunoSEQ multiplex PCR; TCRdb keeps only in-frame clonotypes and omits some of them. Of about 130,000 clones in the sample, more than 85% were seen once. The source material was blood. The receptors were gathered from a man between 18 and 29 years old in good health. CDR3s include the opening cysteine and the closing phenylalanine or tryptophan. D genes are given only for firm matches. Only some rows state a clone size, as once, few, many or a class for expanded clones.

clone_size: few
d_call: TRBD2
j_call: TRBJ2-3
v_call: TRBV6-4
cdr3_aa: CASSLSGGAIDTQYF
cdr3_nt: TGTGCCAGCAGTCTTAGCGGGGGGGCCATAGATACGCAGTATTTT

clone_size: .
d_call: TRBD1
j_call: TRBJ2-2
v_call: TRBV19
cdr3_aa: CASSRDRGHHTGELFF
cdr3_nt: TGTGCCAGTAGCCGGGACAGGGGGCATCACACCGGGGAGCTGTTTTTT

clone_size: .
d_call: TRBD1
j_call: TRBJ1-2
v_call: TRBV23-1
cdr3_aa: CASSHLFRPPGQGAGYTF
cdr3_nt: TGCGCCAGCAGTCACCTCTTTAGGCCACCGGGACAGGGGGCCGGCTACACCTTC

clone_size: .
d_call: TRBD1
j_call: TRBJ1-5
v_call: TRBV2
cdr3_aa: CASSGTGGFEQPQHF
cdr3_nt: TGTGCCAGCAGTGGGACAGGGGGTTTCGAACAGCCCCAGCATTTT

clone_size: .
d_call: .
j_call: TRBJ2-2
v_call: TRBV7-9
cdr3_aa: CASSSDGDTGELFF
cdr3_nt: TGTGCCAGCAGCTCGGACGGCGACACCGGGGAGCTGTTTTTT

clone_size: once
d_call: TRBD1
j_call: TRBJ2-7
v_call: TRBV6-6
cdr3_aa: CASSFDRGFYEQYF
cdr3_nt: TGTGCCAGCAGTTTCGACAGGGGGTTCTACGAGCAGTACTTC

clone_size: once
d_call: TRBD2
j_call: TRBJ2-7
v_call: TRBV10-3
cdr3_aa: CAISEGTSVVSYEQYF
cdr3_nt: TGTGCCATCAGTGAAGGGACTAGCGTCGTATCCTACGAGCAGTACTTC

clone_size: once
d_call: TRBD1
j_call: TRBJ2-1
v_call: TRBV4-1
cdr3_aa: CASSPGQGATEQFF
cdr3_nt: TGCGCCAGCAGCCCCGGACAGGGGGCCACTGAGCAGTTCTTC

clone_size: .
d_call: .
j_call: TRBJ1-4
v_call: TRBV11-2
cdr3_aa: CASSAGIQNEKLFF
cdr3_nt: TGTGCCAGCAGCGCCGGGATCCAAAATGAAAAACTGTTTTTT

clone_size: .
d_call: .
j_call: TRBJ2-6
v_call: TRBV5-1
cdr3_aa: CASSFQLSGANVLTF
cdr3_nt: TGCGCCAGCAGCTTTCAGCTCTCTGGGGCCAACGTCCTGACTTTC

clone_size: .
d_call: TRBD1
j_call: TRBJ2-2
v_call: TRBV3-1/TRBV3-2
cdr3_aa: CASSPGTGETGELFF
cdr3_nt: TGTGCCAGCAGCCCAGGGACAGGGGAAACCGGGGAGCTGTTTTTT

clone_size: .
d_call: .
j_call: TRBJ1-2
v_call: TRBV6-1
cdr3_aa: CASSEAMTVNYGYTF
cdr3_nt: TGTGCCAGCAGTGAAGCAATGACAGTCAACTATGGCTACACCTTC

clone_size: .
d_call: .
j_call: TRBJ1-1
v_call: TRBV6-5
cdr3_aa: CASRTKTLLTRAFF
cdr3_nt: TGTGCCAGCAGAACCAAGACCCTCCTTACCCGGGCTTTCTTT

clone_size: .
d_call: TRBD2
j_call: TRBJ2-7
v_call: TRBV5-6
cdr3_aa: CASSPRLAGLTYEQYF
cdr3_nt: TGTGCCAGCAGCCCGAGACTAGCGGGGTTAACTTACGAGCAGTACTTC

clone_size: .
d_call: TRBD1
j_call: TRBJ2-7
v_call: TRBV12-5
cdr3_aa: CASGPGTGIYEQYF
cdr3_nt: TGTGCTAGTGGTCCCGGGACAGGGATATACGAGCAGTACTTC

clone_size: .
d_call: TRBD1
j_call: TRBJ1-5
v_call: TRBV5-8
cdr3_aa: CASRDRGPFNNQPQHF
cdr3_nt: TGTGCCAGCAGAGACAGGGGGCCATTTAACAATCAGCCCCAGCATTTT

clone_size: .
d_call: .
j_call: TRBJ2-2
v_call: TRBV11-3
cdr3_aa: CASSYRSGGELFF
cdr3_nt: TGTGCCAGCAGCTACCGTTCCGGGGGGGAGCTGTTTTTT

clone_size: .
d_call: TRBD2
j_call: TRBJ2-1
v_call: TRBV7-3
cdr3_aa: CASSFGKRGAFSSYNEQFF
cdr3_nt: TGTGCCAGCAGCTTCGGGAAGCGGGGGGCTTTCAGCTCCTACAATGAGCAGTTCTTC

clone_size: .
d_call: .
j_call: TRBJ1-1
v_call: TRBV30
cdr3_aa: CAWTLTGVVETEAFF
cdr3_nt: TGTGCCTGGACCCTTACGGGGGTAGTCGAGACTGAAGCTTTCTTT

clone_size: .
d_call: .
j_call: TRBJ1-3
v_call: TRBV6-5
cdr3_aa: CASVRDSTGNTIYF
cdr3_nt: TGTGCCAGCGTACGGGACTCCACTGGAAACACCATATATTTT

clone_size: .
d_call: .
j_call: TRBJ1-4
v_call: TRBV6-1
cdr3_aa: CASSEVAGSFEKLFF
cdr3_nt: TGTGCCAGCAGTGAAGTGGCAGGGTCGTTTGAAAAACTGTTTTTT

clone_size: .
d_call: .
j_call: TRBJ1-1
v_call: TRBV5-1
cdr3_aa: CASGIGNTEAFF
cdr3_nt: TGCGCCAGCGGGATAGGGAACACTGAAGCTTTCTTT

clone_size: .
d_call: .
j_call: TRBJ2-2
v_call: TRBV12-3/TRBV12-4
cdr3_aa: CASSPRNTGELFF
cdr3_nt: TGTGCCAGCAGTCCAAGGAACACCGGGGAGCTGTTTTTT

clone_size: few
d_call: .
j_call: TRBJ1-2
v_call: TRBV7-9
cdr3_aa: CASSAPGRAPHYGYTF
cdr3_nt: TGTGCCAGCAGCGCCCCGGGGAGGGCTCCTCACTATGGCTACACCTTC

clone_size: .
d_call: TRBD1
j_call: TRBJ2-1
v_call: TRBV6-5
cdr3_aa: CASRAGQGYDEQFF
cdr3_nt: TGTGCCAGCAGGGCGGGACAGGGCTACGATGAGCAGTTCTTC

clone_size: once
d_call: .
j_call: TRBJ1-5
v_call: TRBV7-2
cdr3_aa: CASSLKAGNQPQHF
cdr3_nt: TGTGCCAGCAGCTTAAAGGCAGGGAATCAGCCCCAGCATTTT

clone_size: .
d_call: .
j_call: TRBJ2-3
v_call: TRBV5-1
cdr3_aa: CASSLLQGGTDTQYF
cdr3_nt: TGCGCCAGCAGCTTACTGCAGGGAGGCACAGATACGCAGTATTTT

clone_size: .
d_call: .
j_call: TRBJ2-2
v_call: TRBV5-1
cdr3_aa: CASSGGETGELFF
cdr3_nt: TGCGCCAGCAGCGGCGGGGAAACCGGGGAGCTGTTTTTT

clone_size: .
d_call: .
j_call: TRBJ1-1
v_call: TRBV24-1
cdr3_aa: CATSDGANTEAFF
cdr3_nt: TGTGCCACCAGTGATGGGGCTAACACTGAAGCTTTCTTT

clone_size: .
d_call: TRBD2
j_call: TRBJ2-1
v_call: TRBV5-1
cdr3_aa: CASSAGTSGYNEQFF
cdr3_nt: TGCGCCAGCAGCGCCGGGACTAGCGGGTACAATGAGCAGTTCTTC

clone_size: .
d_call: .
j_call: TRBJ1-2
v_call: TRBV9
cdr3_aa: CASSSSQNPNYGYTF
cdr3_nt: TGTGCCAGCAGCTCATCCCAAAACCCTAACTATGGCTACACCTTC

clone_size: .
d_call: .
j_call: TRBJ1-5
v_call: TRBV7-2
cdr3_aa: CASSWMRNQPQHF
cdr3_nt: TGTGCCAGCAGCTGGATGAGAAATCAGCCCCAGCATTTT

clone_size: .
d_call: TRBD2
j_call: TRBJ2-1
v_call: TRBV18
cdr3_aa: CASSPTAGGSNYNEQFF
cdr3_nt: TGTGCCAGCTCACCTACCGCGGGGGGGAGCAACTACAATGAGCAGTTCTTC

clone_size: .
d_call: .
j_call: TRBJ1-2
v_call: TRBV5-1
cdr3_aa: CASSLAGTGYTF
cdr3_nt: TGCGCCAGCAGCTTGGCAGGGACTGGCTACACCTTC

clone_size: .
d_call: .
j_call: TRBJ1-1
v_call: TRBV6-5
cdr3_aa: CASSGAASQGTEAFF
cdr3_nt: TGTGCCAGTTCCGGAGCGGCCTCCCAGGGGACTGAAGCTTTCTTT

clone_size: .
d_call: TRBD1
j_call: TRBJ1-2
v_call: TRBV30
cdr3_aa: CAWRGQGGDGYTF
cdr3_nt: TGTGCCTGGAGAGGACAGGGAGGGGATGGCTACACCTTC

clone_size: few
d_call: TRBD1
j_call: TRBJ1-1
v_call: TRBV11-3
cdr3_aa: CASSLGQGNTEAFF
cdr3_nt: TGTGCCAGCAGTTTAGGACAGGGGAACACTGAAGCTTTCTTT

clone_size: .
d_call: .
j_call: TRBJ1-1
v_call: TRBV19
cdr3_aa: CASSLDRATEAFF
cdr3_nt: TGTGCCAGTAGTCTGGACAGAGCAACTGAAGCTTTCTTT

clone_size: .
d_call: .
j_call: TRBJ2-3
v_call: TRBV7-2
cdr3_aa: CASSGTGTVSTDTQYF
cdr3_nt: TGTGCCAGCAGCGGCACTGGGACGGTCAGCACAGATACGCAGTATTTT

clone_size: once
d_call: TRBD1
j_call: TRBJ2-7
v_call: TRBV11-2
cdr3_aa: CASSARDRGYEQYF
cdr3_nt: TGTGCCAGCAGCGCCCGGGACAGGGGCTACGAGCAGTACTTC

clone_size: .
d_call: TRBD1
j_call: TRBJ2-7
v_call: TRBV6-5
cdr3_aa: CASRSPGTGPYEQYF
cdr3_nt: TGTGCCAGCAGAAGCCCCGGGACAGGGCCCTACGAGCAGTACTTC

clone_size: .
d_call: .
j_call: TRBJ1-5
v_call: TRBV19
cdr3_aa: CASSMARVRTQPQHF
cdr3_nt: TGTGCCAGTAGTATGGCCAGGGTTAGGACCCAGCCCCAGCATTTT

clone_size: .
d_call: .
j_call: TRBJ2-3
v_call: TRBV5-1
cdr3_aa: CASSDVGSFTDTQYF
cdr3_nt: TGCGCCAGCAGCGACGTCGGGTCATTCACAGATACGCAGTATTTT

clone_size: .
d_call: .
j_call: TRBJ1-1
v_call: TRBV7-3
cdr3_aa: CASSSFINTEAFF
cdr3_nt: TGTGCCAGCAGCTCGTTCATTAACACTGAAGCTTTCTTT

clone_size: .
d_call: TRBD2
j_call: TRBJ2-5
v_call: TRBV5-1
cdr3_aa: CASRSGGQETQYF
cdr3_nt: TGCGCCAGCAGGTCGGGGGGCCAAGAGACCCAGTACTTC

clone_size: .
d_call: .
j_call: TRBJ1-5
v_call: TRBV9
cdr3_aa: CASSVDGNSNQPQHF
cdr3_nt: TGTGCCAGCAGCGTTGACGGAAATAGCAATCAGCCCCAGCATTTT

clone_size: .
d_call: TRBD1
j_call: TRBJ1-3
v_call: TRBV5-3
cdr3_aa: CARSVERQGNSPGAVDTIYF
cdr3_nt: TGTGCCAGAAGCGTAGAGCGACAGGGAAATTCTCCGGGAGCCGTGGACACCATATATTTT

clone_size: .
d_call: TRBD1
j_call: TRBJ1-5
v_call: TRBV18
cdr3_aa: CASSPGQNQPQHF
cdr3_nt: TGTGCCAGCTCACCGGGACAGAATCAGCCCCAGCATTTT

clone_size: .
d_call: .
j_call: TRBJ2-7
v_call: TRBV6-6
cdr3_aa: CASTTTDSYEQYF
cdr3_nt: TGTGCCAGCACCACGACAGACTCCTACGAGCAGTACTTC

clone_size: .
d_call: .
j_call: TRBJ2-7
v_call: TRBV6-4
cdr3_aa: CASAKGSYEQYF
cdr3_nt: TGTGCCAGTGCAAAGGGTAGCTACGAGCAGTACTTC

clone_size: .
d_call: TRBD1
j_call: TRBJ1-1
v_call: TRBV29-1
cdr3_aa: CSVERQGENTEAFF
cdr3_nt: TGCAGCGTTGAAAGACAGGGGGAGAACACTGAAGCTTTCTTT

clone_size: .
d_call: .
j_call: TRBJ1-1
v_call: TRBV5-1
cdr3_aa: CASSPTGGGMNTEAFF
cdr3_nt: TGCGCCAGCAGCCCGACGGGGGGCGGGATGAACACTGAAGCTTTCTTT